This is a list of T cell receptor beta chains from one sample in a study of blood T cell repertoires in COVID-19. The repertoire was sequenced with immunoSEQ multiplex PCR; TCRdb's copy has only in-frame clones and lacks some. This table has fewer than 350,000 clones, around 86% appearing once. Sequencing was performed on peripheral blood. Receptor source: a woman aged 55-69 years with active or convalescent COVID-19. Each CDR3 is given with its conserved first and last residue. D genes are given only for firm matches. Size is omitted from some rows. Given values are once, few, many or a class for expanded clones.

V	D	J	size	DNA	CDR3
TRBV6-5	NA	TRBJ2-2	NA	TGTGCCAGCAAAACCGGGACACAGAACACCGGGGAGCTGTTTTTT	CASKTGTQNTGELFF
TRBV3-1/TRBV3-2	TRBD1	TRBJ2-7	NA	TGTGCCAGCAGCCAAGCCGGGACAGGGGAATTCGAGCAGTACTTC	CASSQAGTGEFEQYF
TRBV11-2	NA	TRBJ2-7	NA	TGTGCCAGCAGCTTAGGGGGGCCGTACGAGCAGTACTTC	CASSLGGPYEQYF
TRBV19	NA	TRBJ2-5	NA	TGTGCCAGTAGTAGTCGGGTGTCAGGGCCCCAAGAGACCCAGTACTTC	CASSSRVSGPQETQYF
TRBV10-3	TRBD1	TRBJ2-1	NA	TGTGCCATCACAGATTCCCGGCCGTGGACAGGGGTGATGGAGCAGTTCTTC	CAITDSRPWTGVMEQFF
TRBV7-8	NA	TRBJ1-4	NA	TGTGCCAGCAGCTTAGTTCCGGGGGTGGATGAAAAACTGTTTTTT	CASSLVPGVDEKLFF
TRBV7-9	TRBD1	TRBJ2-7	few	TGTGCCAGCAGCCCCCATCCTACAGGGGAGAGCTACGAGCAGTACTTC	CASSPHPTGESYEQYF
TRBV6-1	NA	TRBJ1-1	NA	TGTGCCAGCAGTGAATGGTCGGGTCCTCGCGACACTGAAGCTTTCTTT	CASSEWSGPRDTEAFF
TRBV6-2/TRBV6-3	TRBD1	TRBJ2-7	NA	TGTGCCAGCAGCCTGACCGCAGGGACAGTCTACGAGCAGTACTTC	CASSLTAGTVYEQYF
TRBV27	TRBD1	TRBJ1-5	NA	TGTGCCAGCAGTTTATCGACAGGGGGCAATCAGCCCCAGCATTTT	CASSLSTGGNQPQHF
TRBV7-9	NA	TRBJ2-2	NA	TGTGCCAGCAGCTTAGTACAGGGTGGCACCGGGGAGCTGTTTTTT	CASSLVQGGTGELFF
TRBV19	TRBD2	TRBJ2-1	NA	TGTGCCAGTAGTAAGAGTAGCGGGAGCTCCTACAATGAGCAGTTCTTC	CASSKSSGSSYNEQFF
TRBV7-9	NA	TRBJ2-5	NA	TGTGCCAGCAGGCCTCAGGGGCAGGAGACCCAGTACTTC	CASRPQGQETQYF
TRBV30	NA	TRBJ2-5	NA	TGTGCCTGGAGTACCGGAACAGGAGAGACCCAGTACTTC	CAWSTGTGETQYF
TRBV11-3	TRBD2	TRBJ2-3	NA	TGTGCCAGCAGTCTAGCGGGGGGCACAGATACGCAGTATTTT	CASSLAGGTDTQYF
TRBV2	NA	TRBJ2-1	NA	TGTGCCAGCAGTGAGGTCTCTCAGGTCGATGAGCAGTTCTTC	CASSEVSQVDEQFF
TRBV7-8	TRBD1	TRBJ1-4	NA	TGTGCCAGCAGCCCCGGGACAGGAGGAGAAAAACTGTTTTTT	CASSPGTGGEKLFF
TRBV7-8	TRBD2	TRBJ2-5	NA	TGTGCCAGCAGCTTAACTAGCGGGGGGTACCAAGAGACCCAGTACTTC	CASSLTSGGYQETQYF
TRBV6-6	TRBD1	TRBJ1-5	NA	TGTGCCAGCGTTACAGGGGGCTCCCGAAACAATCAGCCCCAGCATTTT	CASVTGGSRNNQPQHF
TRBV6-5	TRBD2	TRBJ2-7	NA	TGTGCCAGCAGTTACTCCGTGCTAGCGGGGGGCTACGAGCAGTACTTC	CASSYSVLAGGYEQYF
TRBV14	TRBD1	TRBJ1-3	NA	TGTGCCAGCAGCCAAGTTCGCAGGGGGGCCTCTGGAAACACCATATATTTT	CASSQVRRGASGNTIYF
TRBV4-3	NA	TRBJ2-2	many	TGCGCCAGCAGCCAAGACGGGTCGGGATTAGAGCTGTTTTTT	CASSQDGSGLELFF
TRBV2	NA	TRBJ1-1	NA	TGTGCCAGCAACCTGCCAGGGCGGTCGGACACTGAAGCTTTCTTT	CASNLPGRSDTEAFF
TRBV3-1/TRBV3-2	TRBD1	TRBJ1-1	NA	TGTGCCAGCGGCAGCAGGGGGCGCGGGGGGGCTGAAGCTTTCTTT	CASGSRGRGGAEAFF
TRBV7-9	TRBD2	TRBJ2-1	NA	TGTGCCAGCAGCTCACAGAGGACTAGCTTAAGAAACGACTACAATGAGCAGTTCTTC	CASSSQRTSLRNDYNEQFF
TRBV5-5	TRBD1	TRBJ1-2	NA	TGTGCCAGCAGCTTGGAACAGGGGCCCTCCTATGGCTACACCTTC	CASSLEQGPSYGYTF
TRBV6-4	TRBD1	TRBJ2-3	NA	TGTGCCAGCAGTGGCGGGACAGGGGGTACAGATACGCAGTATTTT	CASSGGTGGTDTQYF
TRBV12-5	NA	TRBJ2-2	NA	TGTGCTAGTGGTTTGGTTTTAGACAGGAACACCGGGGAGCTGTTTTTT	CASGLVLDRNTGELFF
TRBV11-2	NA	TRBJ2-2	NA	TGTGCCAGCAGATCCGTTAGCTTAAGGGAGCTGTTTTTT	CASRSVSLRELFF
TRBV5-6	TRBD1	TRBJ2-7	few	TGTGCCAGCAGCTTGGAGACAGGGGTCTACGAGCAGTACTTC	CASSLETGVYEQYF
TRBV7-2	NA	TRBJ1-2	NA	TGTGCCAGCAGCTTAGTCAGGGATAATGGCTACACCTTC	CASSLVRDNGYTF
TRBV11-2	TRBD1	TRBJ2-7	few	TGTGCCAGCAGCTTACATCGGACAGGGCCGTACGAGCAGTACTTC	CASSLHRTGPYEQYF
TRBV19	NA	TRBJ2-5	NA	TGTGCCAGTAGTATGGGGAGACAAGCGACCCAGTACTTC	CASSMGRQATQYF
TRBV7-9	NA	TRBJ1-1	NA	TGTGCCAGCAGCTTGGGACTCGAAGCTTTCTTT	CASSLGLEAFF
TRBV4-2	TRBD1	TRBJ2-7	NA	TGTGCCAGCAGCCAAGGGGACAGCGCCTACGAGCAGTACTTC	CASSQGDSAYEQYF
TRBV6-5	NA	TRBJ2-1	NA	TGTGCCAGCAGCATAGGACAGTTGCTTGTCAATGAGCAGTTCTTC	CASSIGQLLVNEQFF
TRBV23-1	TRBD1	TRBJ1-5	once	TGCGCCAGCAGTCAATTGACAGGGGTCTTCCAGCCCCAGCATTTT	CASSQLTGVFQPQHF
TRBV9	TRBD1	TRBJ2-1	NA	TGTGCCAGCAGGGAATCCCGGACAGGGCAGTCCTACAATGAGCAGTTCTTC	CASRESRTGQSYNEQFF
TRBV7-2	NA	TRBJ2-2	once	TGTGCCAGCAGCGCCCTCGGCGGGGCGAACACCGGGGAGCTGTTTTTT	CASSALGGANTGELFF
TRBV3-1/TRBV3-2	TRBD1	TRBJ2-1	NA	TGTGCCAGCAGCTCGCAAATAATGGACAGGGGTTCGCAGTTCTTC	CASSSQIMDRGSQFF
TRBV5-1	TRBD1	TRBJ1-1	NA	TGCGCCAGCAGCTTTCTGCGGGACAGGGCGACTGAAGCTTTCTTT	CASSFLRDRATEAFF
TRBV10-2	TRBD1	TRBJ2-5	NA	TGCGCCAGCAGTGCGGCGGGACAGGGGGTGAGGGAGACCCAGTACTTC	CASSAAGQGVRETQYF
TRBV6-4	NA	TRBJ1-1	NA	TGTGCCAGCAGTGACTCGGGGCAGAACACTGAAGCTTTCTTT	CASSDSGQNTEAFF
TRBV5-5	NA	TRBJ1-2	NA	TGTGCCAGCAGCTTGGTTCGGATGCTCGGGGATGGCTACACCTTC	CASSLVRMLGDGYTF
TRBV11-1	TRBD1	TRBJ2-1	NA	TGTGCCAGCAGCTTATTTACAGGGGGGAGAGAGCAGTTCTTC	CASSLFTGGREQFF
TRBV10-1	NA	TRBJ2-3	NA	TGCGCCAGCAGGTACGCCGGGACTGGACGCACAGATACGCAGTATTTT	CASRYAGTGRTDTQYF
TRBV5-4	TRBD2	TRBJ2-3	NA	TGTGCCAGCAGCTTGTCACTAGCGGGAAGCACAGATACGCAGTATTTT	CASSLSLAGSTDTQYF
TRBV29-1	TRBD1	TRBJ2-1	NA	TGCAGCGCCGCCGGGACAGAGAGAAGAGGGGCCTCCAATGAGCAGTTCTTC	CSAAGTERRGASNEQFF